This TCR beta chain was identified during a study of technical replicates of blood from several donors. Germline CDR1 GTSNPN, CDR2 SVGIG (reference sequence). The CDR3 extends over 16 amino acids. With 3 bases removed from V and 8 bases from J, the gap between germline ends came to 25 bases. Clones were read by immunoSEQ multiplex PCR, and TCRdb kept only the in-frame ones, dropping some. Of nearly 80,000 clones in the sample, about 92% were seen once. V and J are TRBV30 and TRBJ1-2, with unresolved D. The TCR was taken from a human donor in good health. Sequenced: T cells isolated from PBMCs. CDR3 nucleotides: TGTGCCTGGAGAGCTCTTAGATTTTCCCCCCCGGGGGGCTACACCTTC. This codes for CAWRALRFSPPGGYTF.